This is a list of T cell receptor beta chains from one sample in a study of blood T cell repertoires in COVID-19. This table comes from immunoSEQ multiplex PCR, and its TCRdb copy is limited to in-frame clones, with some not included. Among roughly 260,000 clones listed, around 90% were seen once. The sequencing input was PBMCs or T cells enriched from blood (not recorded which). The receptors originated from a woman under 30 who had recovered from COVID-19. Each CDR3 is given with its conserved first and last residue. The D gene is left open where the match is weak. Clone size is given for some rows only: seen once, a few or many times, or a class if the clone is expanded.

.,TRBV19,.,TRBJ1-2,TGTGCCAGTAGTATAGACGGGATCTCTGGCTACACCTTC,CASSIDGISGYTF
.,TRBV5-1,.,TRBJ1-3,TGCGCCAGCAGCTTGGACCAGGGTTACGGAAACACCATATATTTT,CASSLDQGYGNTIYF
TRBD1,TRBV10-3,once,TRBJ1-5,TGTGCCATTGGGACAGGGGAGGATCAGCCCCAGCATTTT,CAIGTGEDQPQHF
.,TRBV7-9,once,TRBJ1-4,TGTGCCAGCAGCGAAAGGGGCCCTCCTAATGAAAAACTGTTTTTT,CASSERGPPNEKLFF
TRBD2,TRBV9,once,TRBJ2-2,TGTGCCAGCAGCGTGACAGCGGGAGGGGACACCGGGGAGCTGTTTTTT,CASSVTAGGDTGELFF
.,TRBV4-1,.,TRBJ1-5,TGCGCCAGCAGCCAAGTGTTCGGGGGAAATCAGCCCCAGCATTTT,CASSQVFGGNQPQHF
.,TRBV7-6,.,TRBJ2-1,TGTGCCAGCAGACAGAAACCGGGCCCCAGGGGGGATGAGCAGTTCTTC,CASRQKPGPRGDEQFF
.,TRBV28,.,TRBJ2-7,TGTGCCAGCGGAGTTTACGAGCAGTACTTC,CASGVYEQYF
.,TRBV19,.,TRBJ2-7,TGTGCCAGTAGTCCGAGCGGGACATCCGAGCAGTACTTC,CASSPSGTSEQYF
.,TRBV4-1,.,TRBJ1-1,TGCGCCAGCTGCATTTCCCTATATAGAGAGAACACTGAAGCTTTCTTT,CASCISLYRENTEAFF
.,TRBV29-1,.,TRBJ2-5,TGCAGCGTTCATCCAGGGTACCAAGAGACCCAGTACTTC,CSVHPGYQETQYF
.,TRBV2,once,TRBJ2-7,TGTGCCAGCAGTGCGGACGGGAACCCTTACGAGCAGTACTTC,CASSADGNPYEQYF
.,TRBV6-5,.,TRBJ2-1,TGTGCCAGCAGCCCCTACACTAGCTCCTACAATGAGCAGTTCTTC,CASSPYTSSYNEQFF
TRBD2,TRBV7-3,.,TRBJ2-5,TGCGCCAGCAGCTTAAAGGGGGCGACTAGCGGGATGGAGACCCAGTACTTC,CASSLKGATSGMETQYF
.,TRBV4-3,.,TRBJ2-2,TGCGCCAGCAGCCAAGCGGGAGATCCCAACACCGGGGAGCTGTTTTTT,CASSQAGDPNTGELFF
TRBD2,TRBV7-9,once,TRBJ2-1,TGTGCCAGCAGCCGACCGAGCGGGAGGGCCCACAATGAGCAGTTCTTC,CASSRPSGRAHNEQFF